These 3 T cell receptor beta chains came from one sample sequenced in a study of cytomegalovirus exposure and HLA in healthy donors. With 60 Vbeta and 13 Jbeta primers, the PCR was carried out. Repertoires were generated with immunoSEQ multiplex PCR, while TCRdb's copy carries only in-frame clones and drops some. The sample holds tens of thousands of clones, around three quarters seen once. Sequencing was done on a sample of PBMCs. Receptors were obtained from a man between 50 and 59 years old in good health and CMV-seronegative.

On this clone: The sample has other DNA sequences that encode this CDR3 too. The chain carries TRBV2 and TRBJ1-1; unclear D gene. Per the germline V gene, CDR1 is SNHLY and CDR2 is FYNNEI. V lost 10 bases, J lost 4 bases, and 19 bases lay in between. The CDR3 runs 14 residues. For the CDR3, the DNA is TGTGCCACTCTAACGACGGAGGTGCTCACTGAAGCTTTCTTT. Its translation is CATLTTEVLTEAFF.

The chain combines TRBV6-4 with TRBJ1-5; D gene ambiguous. Germline CDR1 and CDR2: MRHNA and SNTAGT. This CDR3 has 13 amino acids. V was shortened by 4 bases and J by 4 bases, with 8 bases between the two germline ends. CDR3 protein: CASSVQTNQPQHF. CDR3 nucleotide sequence: TGTGCCAGCAGTGTGCAGACTAATCAGCCCCAGCATTTT.

The chain joins TRBV2 to TRBJ2-5; no firm D call. CDR1 is SNHLY, CDR2 FYNNEI, per germline. This CDR3 has 13 residues. V was pared by 3 bases and J by 1 base, with 6 bases between. Here the CDR3 reads CASSDLGQETQYF. CDR3 nucleotides: TGTGCCAGCAGTGACCTAGGCCAAGAGACCCAGTACTTC.